Listed below are T cell receptor beta chains from one sample, sequenced in a study of CD8 T cells in ankylosing spondylitis. TCRdb re-derived calls from the 5' RACE reads in MiXCR, one entry per CDR3 protein. The data hold 250,000 to 350,000 distinct CDR3 sequences, with around 20% observed a single time. Input material: blood, either unsorted or a sorted T cell fraction (not recorded which). The receptors stem from a male donor with ankylosing spondylitis or in good health (not recorded which). CDR3s include the opening cysteine and the closing phenylalanine or tryptophan. The order of the fields is V gene, D gene, J gene, clone size, CDR3 DNA, CDR3 protein. A D gene is named only where the DNA matches it firmly. Clone size is not always given. Where it is, it says once, few, many or a class for expanded clones.

V: TRBV12-3/TRBV12-4
D: NA
J: TRBJ2-5
size: few
DNA: TGTGCCAGCAGAGGTCCGGTCAGGGAGGAGACCCAGTACTTC
CDR3: CASRGPVREETQYF

V: TRBV25-1
D: NA
J: TRBJ1-1
size: NA
DNA: TGTGCCAGCAGGGAGCGGACCGGGTATACTGAAGCTTTCTTT
CDR3: CASRERTGYTEAFF

V: TRBV5-6
D: NA
J: TRBJ2-1
size: many
DNA: TGTGCCAGCAGCTACGGCCGACGGATATACAATGAGCAGTTCTTC
CDR3: CASSYGRRIYNEQFF

V: TRBV11-2
D: TRBD2
J: TRBJ2-3
size: many
DNA: TGTGCCAGCAGCAAGCCGACTAGCGGGGGGGCTTATACGCAGTATTTT
CDR3: CASSKPTSGGAYTQYF

V: TRBV5-1
D: TRBD2
J: TRBJ2-2
size: NA
DNA: TGCGCCAGCAGCTTTTCTAGCGGGACGGAGTCCGGGGAGCTGTTTTTT
CDR3: CASSFSSGTESGELFF

V: TRBV12-3/TRBV12-4
D: NA
J: TRBJ1-3
size: many
DNA: TGTGCCAGCAGTTTGGACAGCCCTGGAAACACCATATATTTT
CDR3: CASSLDSPGNTIYF

V: TRBV7-2
D: NA
J: TRBJ1-2
size: NA
DNA: TGTGCCAGCAGCCTCCCTTGGAACTATGGCTACACCTTC
CDR3: CASSLPWNYGYTF

V: TRBV5-4
D: NA
J: TRBJ1-1
size: few
DNA: TGTGCCAGCAGCGGGAACAGGGTTGGGGCTGAAGCTTTCTTT
CDR3: CASSGNRVGAEAFF

V: TRBV12-3/TRBV12-4
D: TRBD2
J: TRBJ2-2
size: NA
DNA: TGTGCCAGCAGTGGTGCTAGCGGGGGTGGAACCGGGGAGCTGTTTTTT
CDR3: CASSGASGGGTGELFF

V: TRBV7-3
D: NA
J: TRBJ1-1
size: NA
DNA: TGTGCCAGCAGCTTAACGGGAGATGTAGGGGGGTCCCAAATGAACACTGAAGCTTTCTTT
CDR3: CASSLTGDVGGSQMNTEAFF

V: TRBV19
D: NA
J: TRBJ2-5
size: few
DNA: TGTGCCAGTAGTGTCCGCCAAGAGACCCAGTACTTC
CDR3: CASSVRQETQYF

V: TRBV20-1
D: TRBD1
J: TRBJ2-1
size: few
DNA: TGCAGTGCCTTGGACAGGGGGCACAATGAGCAGTTCTTC
CDR3: CSALDRGHNEQFF

V: TRBV29-1
D: NA
J: TRBJ1-1
size: NA
DNA: TGCAGCACGTCGTGGGACGACTACACTGAAGCTTTCTTT
CDR3: CSTSWDDYTEAFF

V: TRBV20-1
D: NA
J: TRBJ2-1
size: NA
DNA: TGCAGTGCTAGAGATATAAGGGCCCAAACTTCTAACAATGAGCAGTTCTTC
CDR3: CSARDIRAQTSNNEQFF

V: TRBV9
D: NA
J: TRBJ2-1
size: NA
DNA: TGTGCCAGCAGCGTAGGGCGGGTTTCCTACAATGAGCAGTTCTTC
CDR3: CASSVGRVSYNEQFF

V: TRBV20-1
D: NA
J: TRBJ2-5
size: few
DNA: TGCAGTGCTAGAAGTATTGGCAGGGTGGCGGAGACCCAGTACTTC
CDR3: CSARSIGRVAETQYF

V: TRBV5-1
D: NA
J: TRBJ1-1
size: many
DNA: TGCGCCAGCAGCAAAATCAACAGACCGAACACTGAAGCTTTCTTT
CDR3: CASSKINRPNTEAFF

V: TRBV7-3
D: NA
J: TRBJ2-3
size: few
DNA: TGTGCCAGCAGCCCGGGGGTGAGCACAGATACGCAGTATTTT
CDR3: CASSPGVSTDTQYF

V: TRBV20-1
D: TRBD2
J: TRBJ2-3
size: NA
DNA: TGCAGTGCTAAAACGACTAGCGGGGGGGCCTTCACAGATACGCAGTATTTT
CDR3: CSAKTTSGGAFTDTQYF

V: TRBV10-3
D: TRBD2
J: TRBJ2-3
size: few
DNA: TGTGCCATCAGTGAGGCTAGCGGGGGGGCCCGCACAGATACGCAGTATTTT
CDR3: CAISEASGGARTDTQYF

V: TRBV27
D: NA
J: TRBJ1-2
size: few
DNA: TGTGCCAGCAGAACCGGGGACACGGGCTACACCTTC
CDR3: CASRTGDTGYTF

V: TRBV7-9
D: NA
J: TRBJ1-6
size: few
DNA: TGTGCCAGCAGCTTATCTGGCCTTAATTCACCCCTCCACTTT
CDR3: CASSLSGLNSPLHF

V: TRBV5-6
D: NA
J: TRBJ2-1
size: few
DNA: TGTGCCAGCAGCCCAACCGGGGGACATCAAGCCTACAATGAGCAGTTCTTC
CDR3: CASSPTGGHQAYNEQFF

V: TRBV6-1
D: TRBD2
J: TRBJ2-4
size: NA
DNA: TGTGCCAGCAGTGAAGCGCCTGGCGGGGGTGCCAAAAACATTCAGTACTTC
CDR3: CASSEAPGGGAKNIQYF

V: TRBV4-2
D: NA
J: TRBJ2-1
size: few
DNA: TGTGCCAGCAGCCCTGACTTTTGGGGGAGCTCCTACAATGAGCAGTTCTTC
CDR3: CASSPDFWGSSYNEQFF

V: TRBV27
D: NA
J: TRBJ1-5
size: many
DNA: TGTGCCAGCAGTACCTTCAGCGATTATAGCAATCAGCCCCAGCATTTT
CDR3: CASSTFSDYSNQPQHF

V: TRBV10-3
D: TRBD2
J: TRBJ2-5
size: NA
DNA: TGTGCCATCAGTGACGGGACTAGCGGGAAGGGAGAGACCCAGTACTTC
CDR3: CAISDGTSGKGETQYF

V: TRBV28
D: TRBD1
J: TRBJ1-2
size: NA
DNA: TGTGCCAACAGTTCTCATCAGGGGGCTAGCTATGGCTACACCTTC
CDR3: CANSSHQGASYGYTF

V: TRBV7-3
D: NA
J: TRBJ2-2
size: few
DNA: TGTGCCAGCAGCTTATCACGGACGGGGAACACCGGGGAGCTGTTTTTT
CDR3: CASSLSRTGNTGELFF

V: TRBV20-1
D: NA
J: TRBJ1-5
size: NA
DNA: TGCAGTGCTAGCTTAGCACAGGGTAATCAGCCCCAGCATTTT
CDR3: CSASLAQGNQPQHF

V: TRBV5-1
D: TRBD1
J: TRBJ2-1
size: many
DNA: TGCGCCAGCAGCTCGGGACAGAGCTCCTACAATGAGCAGTTCTTC
CDR3: CASSSGQSSYNEQFF

V: TRBV29-1
D: TRBD1
J: TRBJ2-1
size: many
DNA: TGCAGCGGGGACAGATACAATGAGCAGTTCTTC
CDR3: CSGDRYNEQFF

V: TRBV20-1
D: TRBD1
J: TRBJ1-5
size: many
DNA: TGCAGTGCTGGACAGGGGGATAGCAATCAGCCCCAGCATTTT
CDR3: CSAGQGDSNQPQHF

V: TRBV12-3/TRBV12-4
D: NA
J: TRBJ1-5
size: few
DNA: TGTGCCAGCAGTTTAGGACACAGGGAGCAGGGTTCGAGCAATCAGCCCCAGCATTTT
CDR3: CASSLGHREQGSSNQPQHF

V: TRBV20-1
D: NA
J: TRBJ2-1
size: few
DNA: TGCAGTGCTAGCGTCGGGGCCAACAATGAGCAGTTCTTC
CDR3: CSASVGANNEQFF

V: TRBV28
D: NA
J: TRBJ2-2
size: NA
DNA: TGTGCCAGCAGTCCTGCCACCGGGGAGCTGTTTTTT
CDR3: CASSPATGELFF

V: TRBV5-1
D: NA
J: TRBJ1-2
size: few
DNA: TGCGCCAGCAGCTCAACCACTAAGGACTATGGCTACACCTTC
CDR3: CASSSTTKDYGYTF

V: TRBV5-1
D: TRBD1
J: TRBJ1-2
size: NA
DNA: TGCGCCAGCAGCGCTCCGGGACAGGGAGAGCGCTACACCTTC
CDR3: CASSAPGQGERYTF

V: TRBV6-5
D: TRBD2
J: TRBJ2-1
size: few
DNA: TGTGCCAGCAGTTTCAGACTAGCCAATGAGCAGTTCTTC
CDR3: CASSFRLANEQFF